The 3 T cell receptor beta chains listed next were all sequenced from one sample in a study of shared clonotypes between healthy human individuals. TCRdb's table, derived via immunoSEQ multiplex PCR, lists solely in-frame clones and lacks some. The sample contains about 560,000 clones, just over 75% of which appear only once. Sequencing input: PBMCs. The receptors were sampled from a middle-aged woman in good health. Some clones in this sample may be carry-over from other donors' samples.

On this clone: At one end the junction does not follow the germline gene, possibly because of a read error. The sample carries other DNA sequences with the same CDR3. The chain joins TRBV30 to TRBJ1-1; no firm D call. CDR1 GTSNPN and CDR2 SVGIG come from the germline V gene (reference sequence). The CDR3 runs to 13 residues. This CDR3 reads CALLGPLNTEAFF. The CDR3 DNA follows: TGTGCCCTGCTCGGGCCTCTGAACACTGAAGCCTTCTTT.

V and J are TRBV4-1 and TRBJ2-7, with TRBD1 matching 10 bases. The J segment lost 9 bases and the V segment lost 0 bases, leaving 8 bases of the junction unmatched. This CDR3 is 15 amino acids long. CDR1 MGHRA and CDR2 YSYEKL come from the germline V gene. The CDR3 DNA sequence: TGCGCCAGCAGCCAAGAAGGACAGGGGGGCTATGGGCAGTACTTC. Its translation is CASSQEGQGGYGQYF.

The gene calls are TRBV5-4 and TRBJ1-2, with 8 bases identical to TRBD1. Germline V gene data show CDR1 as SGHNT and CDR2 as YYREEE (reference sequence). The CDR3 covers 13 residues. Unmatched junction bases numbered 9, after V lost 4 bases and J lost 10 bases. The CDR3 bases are TGTGCCAGCAGCAGGGACAGGCGCTATAACTACACCTTC. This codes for CASSRDRRYNYTF.